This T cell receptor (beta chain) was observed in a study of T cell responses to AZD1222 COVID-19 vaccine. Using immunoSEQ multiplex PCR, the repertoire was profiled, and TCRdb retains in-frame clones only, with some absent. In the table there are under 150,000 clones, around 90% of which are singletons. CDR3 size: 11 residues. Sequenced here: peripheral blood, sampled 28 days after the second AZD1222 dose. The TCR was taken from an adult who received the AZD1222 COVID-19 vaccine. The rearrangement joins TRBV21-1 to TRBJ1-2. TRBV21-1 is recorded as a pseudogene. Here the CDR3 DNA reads TGTGCCAGCAGCAAAGTCCCCGGGGGCACCTTC. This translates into CASSKVPGGTF.